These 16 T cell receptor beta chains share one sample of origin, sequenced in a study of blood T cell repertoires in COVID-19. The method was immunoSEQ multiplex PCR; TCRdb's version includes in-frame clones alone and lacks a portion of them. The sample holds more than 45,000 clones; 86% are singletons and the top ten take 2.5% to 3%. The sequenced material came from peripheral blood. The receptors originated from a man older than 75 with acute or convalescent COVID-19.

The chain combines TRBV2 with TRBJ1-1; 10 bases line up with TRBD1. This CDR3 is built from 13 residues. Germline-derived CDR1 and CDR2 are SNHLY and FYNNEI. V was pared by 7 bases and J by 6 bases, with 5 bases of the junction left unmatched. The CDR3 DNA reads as TGTGCCAGCACCGACAGGGGGCGAGCTGAAGCTTTCTTT. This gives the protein CASTDRGRAEAFF.

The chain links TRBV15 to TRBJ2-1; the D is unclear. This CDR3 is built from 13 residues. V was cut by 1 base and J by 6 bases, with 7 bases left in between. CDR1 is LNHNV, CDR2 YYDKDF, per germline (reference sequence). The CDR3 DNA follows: TGTGCCACCAGCAGAGCATCGGGCAATGAGCAGTTCTTC. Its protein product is CATSRASGNEQFF. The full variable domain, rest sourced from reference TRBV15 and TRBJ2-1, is DAMVIQNPRYQVTQFGKPVTLSCSQTLNHNVMYWYQQKSSQAPKLLFHYYDKDFNNEADTPDNFQSRRPNTSFCFLDIRSPGLGDTAMYLCATSRASGNEQFFGPGTRLTVL.

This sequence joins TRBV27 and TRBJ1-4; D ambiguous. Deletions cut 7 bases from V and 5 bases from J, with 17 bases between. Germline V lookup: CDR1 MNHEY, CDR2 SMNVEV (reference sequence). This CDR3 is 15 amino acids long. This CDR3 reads CASKSPSSGNEKLFF. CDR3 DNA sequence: TGTGCCAGCAAATCCCCGAGTTCAGGAAATGAAAAACTGTTTTTT.

The CDR3 loop reads CASSQEPGSYEQYF. As DNA, the CDR3 is TGCGCCAGCAGCCAGGAACCCGGCTCCTACGAGCAGTACTTC. The genes are TRBV5-1 and TRBJ2-7; D is unclear. Germline CDR1 is SGHRS and CDR2 is YFSETQ. With 4 bases removed from V and 0 bases from J, the gap between germline ends came to 11 bases. The CDR3 runs 14 residues.

CDR3 in DNA: TGTGCCAGCAGTTACGCCGGACAGGGACAGAACACTGAAGCTTTCTTT. Its protein product is CASSYAGQGQNTEAFF. The rearrangement joins TRBV6-5 to TRBJ1-1; 8 nucleotides align to TRBD1. Germline CDR1 and CDR2: MNHEY and SVGAGI. The CDR3 runs 16 residues. The trim removed 2 bases at V and 1 base at J, leaving 6 bases unmatched.

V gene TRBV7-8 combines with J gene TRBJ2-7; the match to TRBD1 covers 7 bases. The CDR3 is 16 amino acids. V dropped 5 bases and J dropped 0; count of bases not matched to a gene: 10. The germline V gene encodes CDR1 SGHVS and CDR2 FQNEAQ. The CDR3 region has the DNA TGTGCCAGCAGCCCAAGAGGCCGGGACAGCTCCTACGAGCAGTACTTC. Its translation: CASSPRGRDSSYEQYF.

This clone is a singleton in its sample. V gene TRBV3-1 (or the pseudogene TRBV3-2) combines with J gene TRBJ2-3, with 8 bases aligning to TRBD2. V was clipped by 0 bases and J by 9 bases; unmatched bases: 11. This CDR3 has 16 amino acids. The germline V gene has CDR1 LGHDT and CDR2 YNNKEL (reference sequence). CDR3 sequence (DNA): TGTGCCAGCAGCCAAGATTTCGGGGGGGGCCGGTCGACGCAGTATTTT. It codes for CASSQDFGGGRSTQYF.

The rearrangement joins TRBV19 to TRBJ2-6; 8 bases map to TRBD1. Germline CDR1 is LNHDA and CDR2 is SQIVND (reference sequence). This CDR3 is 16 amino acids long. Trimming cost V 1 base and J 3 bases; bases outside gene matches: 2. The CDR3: CASSIARGLGANVLTF. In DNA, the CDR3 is TGTGCCAGTAGTATAGCCAGGGGGCTTGGGGCCAACGTCCTGACTTTC.

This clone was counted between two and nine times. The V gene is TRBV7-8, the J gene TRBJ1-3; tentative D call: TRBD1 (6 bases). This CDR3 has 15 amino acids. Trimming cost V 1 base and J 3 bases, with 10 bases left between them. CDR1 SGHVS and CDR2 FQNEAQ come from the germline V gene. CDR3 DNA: TGTGCCAGCAGCTTAGAAAGGGGGATTGGAAACACCATATATTTT. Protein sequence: CASSLERGIGNTIYF.

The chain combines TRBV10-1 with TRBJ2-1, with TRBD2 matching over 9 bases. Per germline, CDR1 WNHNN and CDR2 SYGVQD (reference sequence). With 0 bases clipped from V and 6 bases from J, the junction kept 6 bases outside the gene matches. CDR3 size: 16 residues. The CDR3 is CASSESIGSGGNEQFF. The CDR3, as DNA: TGCGCCAGCAGTGAGTCGATCGGTAGCGGGGGCAATGAGCAGTTCTTC.

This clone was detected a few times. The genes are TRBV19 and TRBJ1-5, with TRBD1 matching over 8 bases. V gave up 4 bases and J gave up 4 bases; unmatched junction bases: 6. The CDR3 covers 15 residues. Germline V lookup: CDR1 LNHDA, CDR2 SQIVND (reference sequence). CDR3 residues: CASSTPGGRNQPQHF. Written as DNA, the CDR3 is TGTGCCAGTAGTACCCCAGGGGGCAGGAATCAGCCCCAGCATTTT. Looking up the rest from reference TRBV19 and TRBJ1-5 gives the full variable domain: DGGITQSPKYLFRKEGQNVTLSCEQNLNHDAMYWYRQDPGQGLRLIYYSQIVNDFQKGDIAEGYSVSREKKESFPLTVTSAQKNPTAFYLCASSTPGGRNQPQHFGDGTRLSIL.

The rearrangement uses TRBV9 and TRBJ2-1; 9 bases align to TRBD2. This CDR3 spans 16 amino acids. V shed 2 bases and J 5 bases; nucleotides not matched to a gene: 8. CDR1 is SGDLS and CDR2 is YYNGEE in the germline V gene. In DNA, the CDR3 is TGTGCCAGCAGCGTTACCGGGACTAGCACCAACAATGAGCAGTTCTTC. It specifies CASSVTGTSTNNEQFF.

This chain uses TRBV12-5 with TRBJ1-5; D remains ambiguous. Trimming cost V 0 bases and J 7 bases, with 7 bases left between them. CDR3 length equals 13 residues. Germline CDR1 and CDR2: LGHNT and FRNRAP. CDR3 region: CASGLVTGQPQHF. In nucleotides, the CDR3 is TGTGCTAGTGGTTTGGTCACGGGGCAGCCCCAGCATTTT. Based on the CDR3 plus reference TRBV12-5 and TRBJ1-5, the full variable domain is DARVTQTPRHKVTEMGQEVTMRCQPILGHNTVFWYRQTMMQGLELLAYFRNRAPLDDSGMPKDRFSAEMPDATLATLKIQPSEPRDSAVYFCASGLVTGQPQHFGDGTRLSIL.

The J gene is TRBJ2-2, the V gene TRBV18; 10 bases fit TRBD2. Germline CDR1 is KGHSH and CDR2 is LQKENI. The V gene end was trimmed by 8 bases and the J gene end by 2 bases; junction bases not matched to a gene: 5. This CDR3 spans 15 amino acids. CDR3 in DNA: TGTGCCAGCCCCCCTAGCGGGGGAAACACCGGGGAGCTGTTTTTT. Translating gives CASPPSGGNTGELFF.

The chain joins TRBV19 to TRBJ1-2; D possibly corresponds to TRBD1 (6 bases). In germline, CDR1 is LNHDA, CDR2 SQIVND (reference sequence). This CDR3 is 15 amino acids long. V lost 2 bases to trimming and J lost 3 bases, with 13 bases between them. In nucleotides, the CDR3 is TGTGCCAGTAGTATAAGCTCACAGGGACACTATGGCTACACCTTC. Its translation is CASSISSQGHYGYTF.

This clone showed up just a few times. CDR3 region: CASSVEVSGLLSNYGYTF. CDR3 coding DNA: TGTGCCAGCAGCGTAGAGGTTTCAGGACTGCTTTCTAACTATGGCTACACCTTC. J is TRBJ1-2 and V is TRBV9; D call uncertain. The V end lost 0 bases, the J end lost 0 bases, and 18 bases lay between the germline ends. Germline CDR1 and CDR2: SGDLS and YYNGEE. CDR3 length: 18 residues. Together with reference TRBV9 and TRBJ1-2, the CDR3 gives the full variable domain: DSGVTQTPKHLITATGQRVTLRCSPRSGDLSVYWYQQSLDQGLQFLIQYYNGEERAKGNILERFSAQQFPDLHSELNLSSLELGDSALYFCASSVEVSGLLSNYGYTFGSGTRLTVV.